The 22 T cell receptor beta chains given below trace back to one sample, sequenced in a study of regulatory T cells in long-lasting Graves disease (dated by TCRdb to the early 2020s). Library construction relied on multiplex PCR. Sequencing took place on an Illumina HiSeq 4000. CDR3 regions were amplified by Arm-PCR with iRepertoire HTBI primers to construct TCR beta libraries. TCRdb reanalyzed the raw reads on its own, using fastp at Q25 for trimming and MiXCR for clone calling, and kept in-frame beta chains. Identical CDR3 protein sequences are pooled into one entry, listed with their most common genes and DNA. Across this sample there are roughly 400,000 distinct CDR3 sequences, with 15% seen only once. Of the sample, roughly 7.7% is held by the ten largest clones. The time point label on this specimen signifies: newly diagnosed GD, antithyroid drugs for less than 3 months. For both TCR sequencing and RNA sequencing, RNA was extracted from PBMCs using TRIzol.

These records were also assigned to another study, of T cells in Graves' hyperthyroidism and ophthalmopathy.

Material: peripheral blood mononuclear cells (PBMCs), obtained at new diagnosis, from a patient treated with antithyroid drugs. These receptors originate from a woman aged 40 to 49 with Graves disease. Donor details come from another sample of the same person, matched by shared clones.

This clonotype was counted ten times or more. The CDR3 DNA reads TGTGCCAGCAGTTACTTCACAGATACGCAGTATTTT. Protein: CASSYFTDTQYF. This chain uses TRBV6-5 with TRBJ2-3; no reliable D call. The CDR3 spans 12 residues. Germline lookup yields CDR1 MNHEY and CDR2 SVGAGI. The V and J ends lost 1 base and 2 bases respectively, with 1 base between them.

This clonotype was found a few times. The chain uses TRBV9 and TRBJ2-6, with D maybe TRBD2 (5 bases). Germline loops: CDR1 SGDLS, CDR2 YYNGEE. Trimming shortened V by 8 bases and J by 0 bases, and 21 bases separated the two germline ends. The CDR3 has 18 residues. The CDR3 is CASNRDVGLDSGANVLTF. CDR3 sequence (DNA): TGTGCCAGTAATCGGGATGTCGGGCTTGACTCTGGGGCCAACGTCCTGACTTTC.

The sample holds a few counts of this clonotype. The chain recombines TRBV29-1 with TRBJ2-3; 8 bases are a match to TRBD2. The germline V gene encodes CDR1 SQVTM and CDR2 ANQGSEA. The CDR3 is 16 amino acids. V trimming: 2 bases; J trimming: 0 bases; junction bases outside the gene matches: 7. In nucleotides, the CDR3 is TGCAGCGTTGAATCCCGGACTAGCTCTAGCACAGATACGCAGTATTTT. It codes for CSVESRTSSSTDTQYF.

This clonotype was seen at least ten times. The CDR3 protein is CASSQTRGSSYNEQFF. CDR3 bases: TGTGCCAGCAGTCAAACCAGGGGGAGCTCCTACAATGAGCAGTTCTTC. The rearrangement joins TRBV7-9 to TRBJ2-1; 7 bases fit TRBD1. The V segment lost 6 bases and the J segment 0 bases; nucleotides outside the gene matches: 8. The CDR3 runs 16 residues. Looked up from germline, CDR1 is SEHNR and CDR2 is FQNEAQ (reference sequence).

The gene calls are TRBV20-1 and TRBJ2-3, with 9 positions matching TRBD2. CDR3 length: 14 amino acids. Germline V gives CDR1 DFQATT, CDR2 SNEGSKA (reference sequence). With V trimmed by 7 bases and J by 0 bases, 5 bases remained unmatched. CDR3 region: CSVASGISTDTQYF. The CDR3, as DNA: TGCAGTGTCGCTAGCGGGATCAGCACAGATACGCAGTATTTT.

This clonotype showed up just a few times. This sequence joins TRBV6-5 and TRBJ2-5; D is unclear. The V end lost 2 bases, the J end lost 4 bases, and 8 bases lay between the germline ends. This CDR3 has 13 amino acids. Germline loops: CDR1 MNHEY, CDR2 SVGAGI. The CDR3 sequence is CASSYGSGETQYF. For the CDR3, the DNA is TGTGCCAGCAGTTACGGATCGGGAGAGACCCAGTACTTC.

Points on this clonotype: The junction shows a germline mismatch at one end, possibly a read error. V usage is TRBV18 and J usage is TRBJ2-7, with 9 bases identical to TRBD1. Per the germline V gene, CDR1 is KGHSH and CDR2 is LQKENI. This CDR3 spans 15 amino acids. CDR3 sequence: CASPPPGTGSYEQYF. Written as DNA, the CDR3 is TGTGCCAGCCCACCACCGGGGACAGGGTCCTACGAGCAGTACTTC.

This clonotype appeared many times. CDR3 in amino acids: CASSLGYRGPEAFF. The CDR3 nucleotides read TGTGCCAGCAGTTTAGGCTACAGGGGCCCTGAAGCTTTCTTT. The V call is TRBV12-3 or TRBV12-4, the J call TRBJ1-1, with 7 nucleotides matching TRBD1. The ends lost 1 base at V and 6 bases at J; junction bases unmatched: 5. There are 14 residues in the CDR3.

This clonotype occurred many times. The V call is TRBV28, the J call TRBJ2-1, with 8 bases lining up with TRBD2. Looked up from germline, CDR1 is MDHEN and CDR2 is SYDVKM. V lost 4 bases and J lost 5; bases outside the gene matches: 13. The CDR3 has 17 residues. This CDR3 is CASSSPAGGRFHNEQFF. DNA for the CDR3: TGTGCCAGCAGTTCCCCCGCGGGCGGGAGGTTCCACAATGAGCAGTTCTTC.

This clonotype occurred once. The chain carries TRBV7-9 and TRBJ2-4, with D maybe TRBD2 (5 bases). Germline V gives CDR1 SEHNR, CDR2 FQNEAQ (reference sequence). V gave up 5 bases and J gave up 1 base, with 12 bases separating them. This CDR3 comprises 15 residues. The CDR3, as DNA: TGTGCCAGCAGCGCCCAAAGGGAGGCCAAAAACATTCAGTACTTC. Translating it yields CASSAQREAKNIQYF.

The chain is built from TRBV5-6 and TRBJ2-7; no clear D gene. V dropped 6 bases and J dropped 0 bases, with 13 bases sitting between them. This CDR3 has 14 residues. Germline V gene data show CDR1 as SGHDT and CDR2 as YYEEEE. CDR3 region: CASTPSAVSYEQYF. The CDR3 nucleotides are TGTGCCAGCACCCCGTCGGCTGTCTCCTACGAGCAGTACTTC.

The V and J genes are TRBV20-1 and TRBJ1-5; TRBD1 aligns across 12 bases. The germline V gene has CDR1 DFQATT and CDR2 SNEGSKA (reference sequence). The CDR3 runs 19 residues. The V gene end was trimmed by 1 base and the J gene end by 1 base; junction bases not matched to a gene: 11. This chain's CDR3 is CSARGLGTGGALSNQPQHF. DNA for the CDR3: TGCAGTGCTAGAGGCCTAGGGACAGGGGGCGCGCTGAGCAATCAGCCCCAGCATTTT.

This chain joins TRBV19 and TRBJ2-1, with D uncertain. V shed 6 bases and J shed 7 bases, with 25 bases lying between them. The CDR3 has 17 amino acids. Germline V gene data show CDR1 as LNHDA and CDR2 as SQIVND (reference sequence). This CDR3 reads CASRRQDPAVTTNEQFF. The CDR3 DNA reads as TGTGCCAGTAGACGCCAGGACCCCGCCGTCACTACTAATGAGCAGTTCTTC.

This chain links TRBV13 with TRBJ1-5, with D hard to call. With 5 bases removed from V and 5 bases from J, the gap between germline ends came to 10 bases. The germline V gene has CDR1 PRHDT and CDR2 FYEKMQ (reference sequence). This CDR3 spans 13 amino acids. DNA of the CDR3: TGTGCCAGCAGCGTAGACTGGGATCAGCCCCAGCATTTT. Translated: CASSVDWDQPQHF.

This clonotype was seen ten or more times. The genes are TRBV19 and TRBJ2-1; D is possibly TRBD1 (6 bases). The V end lost 4 bases, the J end lost 0 bases, and 22 bases lay between the germline ends. Per the germline V gene, CDR1 is LNHDA and CDR2 is SQIVND (reference sequence). CDR3 length equals 19 residues. CDR3 DNA: TGTGCCAGTAGTACTGGGGCCGACAGGTCAATATTCTCCTACAATGAGCAGTTCTTC. Amino acid sequence: CASSTGADRSIFSYNEQFF.

This clonotype occurred many times. The chain couples TRBV12-3 or TRBV12-4 to TRBJ1-4; TRBD1 aligns across 10 bases. The CDR3 extends over 14 amino acids. After removal of 8 bases from V and 8 bases from J, the junction contained 8 bases not matched to a gene. The CDR3 spells CASGRTGGREKLFF. CDR3 sequence (DNA): TGTGCCAGCGGCCGGACAGGGGGTCGGGAAAAACTGTTTTTT.

There are many counts of this clonotype. The chain couples TRBV7-3 to TRBJ2-3; D might be TRBD2 (6 bases). CDR1 is SGHTA, CDR2 FQGTGA, per germline. The CDR3 runs 17 residues. V dropped 1 base and J dropped 2 bases, with 16 bases sitting between them. As DNA, the CDR3 is TGTGCCAGCAGCTTAAGGTCTGGTAGCGGAAACACAGATACGCAGTATTTT. Residues: CASSLRSGSGNTDTQYF.

V gene TRBV20-1 combines with J gene TRBJ2-2; 10 nucleotides match TRBD2. Looked up from germline, CDR1 is DFQATT and CDR2 is SNEGSKA (reference sequence). CDR3 size: 18 residues. Unmatched junction bases numbered 15, after V lost 3 bases and J lost 5 bases. Written as DNA, the CDR3 is TGCAGTGCTAGTCTAGCGGGAGAACCCGTTCCGAGAACCGGGGAGCTGTTTTTT. It is translated as CSASLAGEPVPRTGELFF.

This clonotype was counted many times. The rearrangement uses TRBV6-1 and TRBJ2-7; 8 bases are a match to TRBD2. The CDR3 extends over 15 amino acids. V shed 6 bases and J 1 base; nucleotides not matched to a gene: 8. CDR1 and CDR2 (germline): MNHNS, SASEGT. The CDR3 here is CASRQPGLGSYEQYF. The DNA of the CDR3 is TGTGCCAGCAGGCAACCGGGACTAGGGTCCTACGAGCAGTACTTC.

This clonotype was detected a few times. This sequence joins TRBV7-8 and TRBJ2-3, with D possibly being TRBD2 (5 bases). This CDR3 comprises 16 residues. V gave up 7 bases and J gave up 2 bases, with 19 bases separating them. Germline CDR1 is SGHVS and CDR2 is FQNEAQ. CDR3 in amino acids: CASTLAYVSNTDTQYF. The DNA of the CDR3 is TGTGCCAGCACCCTAGCTTACGTCTCTAACACAGATACGCAGTATTTT.

At least ten counts were recorded for this clonotype. This chain links TRBV11-3 with TRBJ2-5; 9 nucleotides agree with TRBD1. CDR3 size: 15 residues. V dropped 6 bases and J dropped 3; count of bases not matched to a gene: 8. Germline V gene lookup returns CDR1 SGHNT and CDR2 YENEEA. Here the CDR3 DNA reads TGTGCCAGCAGGGGGACAGGGTATATCGAAGAGACCCAGTACTTC. Its translation: CASRGTGYIEETQYF.

This clonotype occurred a few times. The chain has TRBV9 and TRBJ2-6; the match to TRBD1 covers 7 bases. Per germline, CDR1 SGDLS and CDR2 YYNGEE. This CDR3 comprises 15 residues. V lost 6 bases to trimming and J lost 1 base; unmatched junction nucleotides: 4. CDR3 coding DNA: TGTGCCAGCACCAAACAGGGGTCTGGGGCCAACGTCCTGACTTTC. It yields the protein CASTKQGSGANVLTF.